The rows below give T cell receptor beta chains drawn from one sample of a study of cytomegalovirus exposure and HLA in healthy donors. Measured with immunoSEQ multiplex PCR; TCRdb has only the in-frame clones, and not every one. The data hold 70,000 or so clones, with 82% observed a single time. Sequenced sample: PBMCs. These receptors came from a man aged 18 to 30 in good health and CMV-seronegative. The CDR3 runs from the conserved cysteine through the conserved F or W. The order of the fields is J gene, V gene, D gene, CDR3 length, clone size, CDR3 protein, CDR3 DNA. The D gene is left open where the match is weak. Size is stated for part of the rows, as once, few or many counts, or as a class when the clone is expanded.

TRBJ1-2 | TRBV5-6 | TRBD1 | 13 | . | CASSRVGQGVGTF | TGTGCCAGCAGCAGAGTGGGACAGGGGGTGGGCACCTTC
TRBJ2-7 | TRBV7-9 | TRBD1 | 16 | . | CASSPGQAARPYEQYF | TGTGCCAGCAGCCCTGGACAGGCGGCTAGGCCCTACGAGCAGTACTTC
TRBJ2-1 | TRBV27 | TRBD2 | 18 | . | CASRGLAGRPSSYNEQFF | TGTGCCAGCAGGGGACTAGCGGGGAGGCCTAGCTCCTACAATGAGCAGTTCTTC
TRBJ2-7 | TRBV5-1 | . | 13 | . | CASSFSGSYEQYF | TGCGCCAGCAGCTTTAGCGGCTCCTACGAGCAGTACTTC
TRBJ2-7 | TRBV10-1 | TRBD2 | 15 | . | CASRSKKRGSYEQYF | TGCGCCAGCAGATCCAAAAAGCGGGGCTCCTACGAGCAGTACTTC
TRBJ2-3 | TRBV7-3 | . | 17 | . | CASSLSPIAYSTDTQYF | TGTGCCAGCAGCTTAAGTCCGATAGCGTACAGCACAGATACGCAGTATTTT
TRBJ2-7 | TRBV6-5 | TRBD1 | 15 | few | CASSLRDRGSYEQYF | TGTGCCAGCAGTTTACGGGACAGGGGTTCCTACGAGCAGTACTTC
TRBJ1-5 | TRBV30 | . | 15 | . | CAWSGLTGLGQPQHF | TGTGCCTGGAGTGGCCTCACAGGGTTGGGACAGCCCCAGCATTTT
TRBJ2-5 | TRBV9 | . | 13 | . | CASEGQNQETQYF | TGTGCCAGCGAAGGACAGAACCAAGAGACCCAGTACTTC
TRBJ1-3 | TRBV30 | . | 14 | . | CAWRYGGNGNTIYF | TGTGCCTGGAGGTACGGAGGGAATGGAAACACCATATATTTT
TRBJ1-5 | TRBV6-1 | TRBD1 | 14 | few | CASNTGQGNQPQHF | TGTGCCAGCAACACGGGACAGGGGAATCAGCCCCAGCATTTT
TRBJ2-1 | TRBV7-2 | TRBD2 | 19 | once | CASSLAGLAGLPGLNEQFF | TGTGCCAGCAGCTTAGCGGGACTAGCGGGACTACCGGGCTTGAATGAGCAGTTCTTC
TRBJ1-5 | TRBV19 | . | 14 | . | CASRGPGVGWPQHF | TGTGCCAGTAGAGGGCCCGGGGTGGGGTGGCCCCAGCATTTT
TRBJ2-7 | TRBV10-2 | TRBD2 | 17 | . | CASSDLASLARHYEQYF | TGCGCCAGCAGTGATTTAGCCTCACTAGCGAGACACTACGAGCAGTACTTC
TRBJ1-5 | TRBV28 | . | 15 | . | CASSFSGRSNQPQHF | TGTGCCAGCAGTTTCAGTGGCAGATCAAATCAGCCCCAGCATTTT
TRBJ2-7 | TRBV2 | . | 13 | . | CASILTLTYEQYF | TGTGCCAGCATCCTAACGCTAACCTACGAGCAGTACTTC
TRBJ2-5 | TRBV6-5 | . | 13 | . | CASSLNREETQYF | TGTGCCAGCAGTTTGAACAGGGAAGAGACCCAGTACTTC
TRBJ2-2 | TRBV30 | TRBD1 | 17 | . | CAWRRFGTGRNTGELFF | TGTGCCTGGAGGAGGTTCGGGACAGGGAGGAACACCGGGGAGCTGTTTTTT
TRBJ2-7 | TRBV29-1 | TRBD2 | 17 | . | CSVYGLAGNPSSYEQYF | TGCAGCGTCTACGGACTAGCGGGGAATCCCAGCTCCTACGAGCAGTACTTC
TRBJ2-6 | TRBV23-1 | . | 18 | . | CASSQSTSQQSGANVLTF | TGCGCCAGCAGTCAATCCACCTCCCAACAGTCTGGGGCCAACGTCCTGACTTTC
TRBJ2-5 | TRBV13 | TRBD2 | 16 | . | CASSLVRGGIGETQYF | TGTGCCAGCAGCTTAGTACGGGGGGGAATAGGGGAGACCCAGTACTTC
TRBJ1-2 | TRBV9 | . | 17 | . | CASSVVAEAGGGYGYPF | TGTGCCAGCAGCGTAGTAGCCGAGGCGGGGGGAGGCTATGGCTACCCCTTC
TRBJ2-1 | TRBV5-1 | . | 16 | . | CASSPSPTPGYNEQFF | TGCGCCAGCAGCCCATCCCCCACCCCAGGGTACAATGAGCAGTTCTTC
TRBJ1-3 | TRBV6-6 | TRBD1 | 15 | . | CASRTRQGPGNTIYF | TGTGCCAGCAGAACTAGACAGGGGCCTGGAAACACCATATATTTT
TRBJ2-7 | TRBV10-3 | . | 13 | . | CATAGGAVNEQYF | TGTGCCACCGCCGGCGGGGCGGTCAACGAGCAGTACTTC
TRBJ2-3 | TRBV7-3 | TRBD1 | 19 | . | CASSLNEWWDRGNPDTQYF | TGTGCCAGCAGCTTAAATGAATGGTGGGACAGGGGAAATCCGGATACGCAGTATTTT
TRBJ2-1 | TRBV19 | . | 13 | . | CASKASDYNEQFF | TGTGCCAGTAAGGCTAGCGACTACAATGAGCAGTTCTTC
TRBJ1-3 | TRBV14 | . | 17 | . | CASSQDVEGYSGNTIYF | TGTGCCAGCAGCCAAGATGTGGAGGGGTACTCTGGAAACACCATATATTTT
TRBJ2-3 | TRBV5-1 | TRBD2 | 15 | . | CASSLAGASTDTQYF | TGCGCCAGTTCCCTAGCGGGAGCTAGCACAGATACGCAGTATTTT
TRBJ1-2 | TRBV9 | . | 15 | . | CASSVSSEFLYGYTF | TGTGCCAGCAGCGTCTCTTCGGAGTTTCTCTATGGCTACACCTTC
TRBJ1-2 | TRBV28 | . | 17 | once | CASSSASLTGAGYGYTF | TGTGCCAGCAGTAGCGCCAGTTTGACAGGTGCAGGCTATGGCTACACCTTC
TRBJ2-2 | TRBV18 | TRBD2 | 16 | . | CASSPPSLAGTGELFF | TGTGCCAGCTCACCACCGTCGCTAGCGGGGACCGGGGAGCTGTTTTTT
TRBJ1-5 | TRBV6-1 | . | 14 | few | CASWTGGLGQPQHF | TGTGCCAGCTGGACGGGGGGGCTCGGTCAGCCCCAGCATTTT
TRBJ1-6 | TRBV7-2 | . | 14 | . | CASSFRQSNSPLHF | TGTGCCAGCAGCTTTAGACAGAGTAATTCACCCCTCCACTTT
TRBJ2-7 | TRBV2 | TRBD1 | 14 | . | CASSFGQGPYEQYF | TGTGCCAGCAGTTTCGGACAGGGTCCCTACGAGCAGTACTTC
TRBJ2-2 | TRBV4-3 | . | 15 | . | CASSQDISNTGELFF | TGCGCCAGCAGCCAAGATATCTCGAACACCGGGGAGCTGTTTTTT
TRBJ1-1 | TRBV6-6 | . | 14 | once | CASSYAQSGTEAFF | TGTGCCAGCAGTTACGCTCAGTCAGGCACTGAAGCTTTCTTT
TRBJ2-7 | TRBV29-1 | TRBD1 | 11 | . | CSAHRGREQYF | TGCAGCGCTCACAGGGGGCGCGAGCAGTACTTC
TRBJ2-4 | TRBV28 | . | 15 | once | CASSLRELAKNIQYF | TGTGCCAGCAGTTTAAGGGAGTTAGCCAAAAACATTCAGTACTTC
TRBJ2-5 | TRBV19 | TRBD2 | 13 | . | CASSGTIQETQYF | TGTGCCAGTAGTGGGACTATCCAAGAGACCCAGTACTTC
TRBJ2-5 | TRBV18 | TRBD1 | 14 | . | CASSPIDREETQYF | TGTGCCAGCTCACCCATCGACAGGGAAGAGACCCAGTACTTC
TRBJ2-1 | TRBV2 | . | 15 | . | CASSARPQTYNEQFF | TGTGCCAGCAGTGCTAGACCGCAAACCTACAATGAGCAGTTCTTC
TRBJ1-1 | TRBV5-6 | TRBD1 | 13 | . | CASLGQGVTEAFF | TGTGCCAGCCTTGGACAGGGGGTCACTGAAGCTTTCTTT
TRBJ2-1 | TRBV5-5 | TRBD2 | 15 | . | CASSPGLADYNEQFF | TGTGCCAGCAGTCCCGGACTAGCGGATTACAATGAGCAGTTCTTC
TRBJ2-6 | TRBV19 | . | 15 | . | CASSMGGNGANVLTF | TGTGCCAGTAGTATGGGAGGAAATGGGGCCAACGTCCTGACTTTC
TRBJ2-1 | TRBV27 | TRBD1 | 19 | . | CASKIPGQGNGGSYNEQFF | TGTGCCAGCAAAATACCGGGACAGGGGAACGGTGGATCCTACAATGAGCAGTTCTTC
TRBJ1-5 | TRBV7-2 | . | 14 | . | CASSFYRDGQPQHF | TGTGCCAGCAGCTTTTACAGGGACGGGCAGCCCCAGCATTTT
TRBJ2-7 | TRBV28 | . | 14 | . | CASSPPGTFDEQYF | TGTGCCAGCAGCCCTCCTGGGACATTCGACGAGCAGTACTTC
TRBJ2-2 | TRBV4-3 | . | 17 | few | CASSQGWQTRGTGELFF | TGCGCCAGCAGCCAAGGATGGCAGACAAGGGGCACCGGGGAGCTGTTTTTT
TRBJ2-1 | TRBV11-3 | TRBD2 | 15 | . | CASSLTSGRDNEQFF | TGTGCCAGCAGCTTGACTAGCGGGAGGGACAATGAGCAGTTCTTC
TRBJ2-1 | TRBV11-2 | TRBD2 | 15 | . | CASSSGTSFANEQFF | TGTGCCAGCAGCTCCGGGACTAGTTTTGCCAATGAGCAGTTCTTC
TRBJ1-5 | TRBV6-5 | . | 15 | . | CASSYSRGSNQPQHF | TGTGCCAGCAGTTACTCGCGCGGTAGCAATCAGCCCCAGCATTTT
TRBJ2-2 | TRBV2 | TRBD1 | 17 | . | CASSDRIGTGGVGELFF | TGTGCCAGCAGTGATAGGATAGGGACAGGGGGCGTCGGGGAGCTGTTTTTT
TRBJ1-1 | TRBV10-1 | TRBD1 | 18 | . | CASRTTKPGQRLITEAFF | TGCGCCAGCAGAACCACTAAACCGGGACAGAGATTGATCACTGAAGCTTTCTTT
TRBJ2-2 | TRBV27 | . | 15 | . | CASSPRSVNTGELFF | TGTGCCAGCAGTCCTAGGTCTGTGAACACCGGGGAGCTGTTTTTT
TRBJ1-6 | TRBV6-1 | . | 14 | . | CASSEGRTNSPLHF | TGTGCCAGCAGTGAAGGCAGAACTAATTCACCCCTCCACTTT
TRBJ1-5 | TRBV6-5 | . | 14 | once | CASSYLRGGQPQHF | TGTGCCAGCAGTTACTTGAGGGGAGGCCAGCCCCAGCATTTT
TRBJ1-1 | TRBV5-6 | TRBD1 | 14 | . | CASRPTGSNTEAFF | TGTGCCAGCAGGCCGACAGGGTCGAACACTGAAGCTTTCTTT
TRBJ2-7 | TRBV7-9 | . | 15 | . | CASSHGGLSSYEQYF | TGTGCCAGCAGCCACGGTGGGCTTAGCTCCTACGAGCAGTACTTC
TRBJ2-7 | TRBV7-2 | . | 16 | once | CASSSRTVWLSYEQYF | TGTGCCAGCAGCTCACGGACAGTCTGGCTCTCCTACGAGCAGTACTTC